This TCR beta chain was identified during a study of T cell responses to AZD1222 COVID-19 vaccine. At the level of the study: The analysis combined second doses at about 4 or about 12 weeks. Notes on the study in general: Donor demographics were predominantly white British with a female majority; clonal diversity may be underestimated. Repertoire collection took place solely once the T cell response had peaked.

Germline V gives CDR1 SGHRS, CDR2 YFSETQ. The ends were cut back, 3 bases at V and 4 bases at J, with 8 bases in the middle. The CDR3 sequence is 12 residues long. Using immunoSEQ multiplex PCR, the repertoire was profiled, and TCRdb retains in-frame clones only, with some absent. This table holds some 120,000 clones, roughly nine tenths found once. As concerns this clone: What it binds is unknown.

This chain connects TRBV5-1 to TRBJ2-7; D gene uncertain. The sample here was peripheral blood, taken on day 0 of AZD1222 vaccination. The sequence came from an adult in good health. CDR3 nucleotides: TGCGCCAGCAGCTCCCGACGGTACGAGCAGTACTTC. This encodes CASSSRRYEQYF. Using reference TRBV5-1 and TRBJ2-7 for the parts outside the CDR3, the full variable domain is KAGVTQTPRYLIKTRGQQVTLSCSPISGHRSVSWYQQTPGQGLQFLFEYFSETQRNKGNFPGRFSGRQFSNSRSEMNVSTLELGDSALYLCASSSRRYEQYFGPGTRLTVT.